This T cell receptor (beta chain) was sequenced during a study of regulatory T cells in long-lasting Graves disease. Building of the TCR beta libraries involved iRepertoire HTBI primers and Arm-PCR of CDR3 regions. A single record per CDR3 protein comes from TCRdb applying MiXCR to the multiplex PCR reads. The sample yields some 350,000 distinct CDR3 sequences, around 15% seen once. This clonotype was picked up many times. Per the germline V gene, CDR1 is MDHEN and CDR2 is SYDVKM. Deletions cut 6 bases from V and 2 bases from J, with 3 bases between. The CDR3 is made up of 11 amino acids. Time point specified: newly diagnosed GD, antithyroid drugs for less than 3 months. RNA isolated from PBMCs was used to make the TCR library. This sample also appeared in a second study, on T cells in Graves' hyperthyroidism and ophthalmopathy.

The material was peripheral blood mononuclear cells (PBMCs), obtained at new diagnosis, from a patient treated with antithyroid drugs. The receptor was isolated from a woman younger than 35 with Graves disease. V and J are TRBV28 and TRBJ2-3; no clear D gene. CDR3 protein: CASRDTDTQYF. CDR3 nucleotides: TGTGCCAGCAGGGACACAGATACGCAGTATTTT.